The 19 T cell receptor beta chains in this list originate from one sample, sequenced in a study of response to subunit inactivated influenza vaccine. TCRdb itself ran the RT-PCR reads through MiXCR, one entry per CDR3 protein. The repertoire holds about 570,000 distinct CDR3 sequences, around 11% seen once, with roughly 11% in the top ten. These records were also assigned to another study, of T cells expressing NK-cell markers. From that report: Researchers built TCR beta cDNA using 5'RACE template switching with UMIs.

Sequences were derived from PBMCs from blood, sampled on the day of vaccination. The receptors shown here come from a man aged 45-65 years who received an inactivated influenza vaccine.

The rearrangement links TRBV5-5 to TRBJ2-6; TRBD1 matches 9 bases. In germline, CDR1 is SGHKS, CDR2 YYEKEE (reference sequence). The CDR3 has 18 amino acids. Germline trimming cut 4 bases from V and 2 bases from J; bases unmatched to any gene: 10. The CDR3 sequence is CASSTGQGRLAGANVLTF. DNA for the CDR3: TGTGCCAGCAGCACCGGACAGGGGAGATTGGCTGGGGCCAACGTCCTGACTTTC. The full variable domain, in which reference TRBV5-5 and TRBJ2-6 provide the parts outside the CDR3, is DAGVTQSPTHLIKTRGQQVTLRCSPISGHKSVSWYQQVLGQGPQFIFQYYEKEERGRGNFPDRFSARQFPNYSSELNVNALLLGDSALYLCASSTGQGRLAGANVLTFGAGSRLTVL.

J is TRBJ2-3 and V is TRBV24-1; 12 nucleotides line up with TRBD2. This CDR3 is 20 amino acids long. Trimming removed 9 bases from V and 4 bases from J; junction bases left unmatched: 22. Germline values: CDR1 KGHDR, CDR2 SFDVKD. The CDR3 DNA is TGTGCCACCCAAAAAGGGTGGGCTAGCGGGAGGGCCTCCCTCGCAGATACGCAGTATTTT. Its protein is CATQKGWASGRASLADTQYF.

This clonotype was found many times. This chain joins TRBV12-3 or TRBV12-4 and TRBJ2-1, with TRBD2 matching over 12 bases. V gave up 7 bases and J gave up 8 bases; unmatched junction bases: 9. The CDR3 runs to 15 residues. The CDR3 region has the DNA TGTGCCAGCACCAAGACTAGCGGGAGCGGCGATGAGCAGTTCTTC. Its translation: CASTKTSGSGDEQFF.

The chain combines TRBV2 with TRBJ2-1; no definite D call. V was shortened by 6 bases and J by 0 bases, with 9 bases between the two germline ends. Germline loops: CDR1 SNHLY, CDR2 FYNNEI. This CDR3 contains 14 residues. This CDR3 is CASRESGSYNEQFF. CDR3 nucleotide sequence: TGTGCCAGCAGGGAATCGGGCTCCTACAATGAGCAGTTCTTC.

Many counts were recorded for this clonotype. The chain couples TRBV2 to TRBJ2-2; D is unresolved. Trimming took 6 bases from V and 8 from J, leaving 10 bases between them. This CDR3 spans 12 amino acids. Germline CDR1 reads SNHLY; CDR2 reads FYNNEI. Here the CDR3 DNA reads TGTGCCAGCAGCCCGCTCGGTGGGGAGCTGTTTTTT. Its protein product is CASSPLGGELFF.

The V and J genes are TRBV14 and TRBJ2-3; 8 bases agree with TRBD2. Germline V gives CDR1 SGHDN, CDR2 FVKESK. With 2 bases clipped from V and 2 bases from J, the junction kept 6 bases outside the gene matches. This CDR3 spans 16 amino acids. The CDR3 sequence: CASSQLGTRPTDTQYF. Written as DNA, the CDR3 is TGTGCCAGCAGCCAACTCGGGACTAGACCCACAGATACGCAGTATTTT.

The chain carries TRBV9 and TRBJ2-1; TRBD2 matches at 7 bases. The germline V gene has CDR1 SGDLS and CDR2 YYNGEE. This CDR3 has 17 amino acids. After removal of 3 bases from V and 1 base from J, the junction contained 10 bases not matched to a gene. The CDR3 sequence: CASSAVTSRGSYNEQFF. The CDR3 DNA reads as TGTGCCAGCAGCGCGGTGACTAGCCGGGGGTCCTACAATGAGCAGTTCTTC.

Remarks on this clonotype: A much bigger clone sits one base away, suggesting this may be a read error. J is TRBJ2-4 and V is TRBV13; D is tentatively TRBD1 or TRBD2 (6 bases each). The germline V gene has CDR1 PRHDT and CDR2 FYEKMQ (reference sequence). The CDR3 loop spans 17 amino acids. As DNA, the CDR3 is TGTGCCAGCAGCTTAGCTTCCTTGGGGGGCTCCAAAACCATTCAGTACTTC. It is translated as CASSLASLGGSKTIQYF.

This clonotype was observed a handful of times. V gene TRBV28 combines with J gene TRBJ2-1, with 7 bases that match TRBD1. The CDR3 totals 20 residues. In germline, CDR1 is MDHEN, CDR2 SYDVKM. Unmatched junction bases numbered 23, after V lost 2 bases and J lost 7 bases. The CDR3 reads CASSLRFWARQGAGRNEQFF. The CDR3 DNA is TGTGCCAGCAGTTTACGCTTTTGGGCCAGACAGGGAGCTGGACGGAATGAGCAGTTCTTC.

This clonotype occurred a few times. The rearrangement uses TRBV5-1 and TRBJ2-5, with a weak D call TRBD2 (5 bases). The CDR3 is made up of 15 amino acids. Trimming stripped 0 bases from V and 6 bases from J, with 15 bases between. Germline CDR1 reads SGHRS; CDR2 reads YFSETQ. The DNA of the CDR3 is TGCGCCAGCAGCTTGGTTACCGGGAATGAAAAGACCCAGTACTTC. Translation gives CASSLVTGNEKTQYF.

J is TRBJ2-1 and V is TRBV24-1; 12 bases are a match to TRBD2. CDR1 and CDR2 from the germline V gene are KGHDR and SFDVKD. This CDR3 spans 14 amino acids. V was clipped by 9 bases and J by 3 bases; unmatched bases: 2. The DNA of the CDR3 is TGTGCCACCGCGACTAGCGGGGGCTACAATGAGCAGTTCTTC. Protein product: CATATSGGYNEQFF.

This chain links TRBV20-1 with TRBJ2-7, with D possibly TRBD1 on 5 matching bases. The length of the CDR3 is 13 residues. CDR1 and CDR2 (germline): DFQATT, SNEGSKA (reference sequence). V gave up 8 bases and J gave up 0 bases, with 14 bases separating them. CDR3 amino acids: CSPMGQNSYEQYF. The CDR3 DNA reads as TGCAGTCCTATGGGGCAGAACTCCTACGAGCAGTACTTC.

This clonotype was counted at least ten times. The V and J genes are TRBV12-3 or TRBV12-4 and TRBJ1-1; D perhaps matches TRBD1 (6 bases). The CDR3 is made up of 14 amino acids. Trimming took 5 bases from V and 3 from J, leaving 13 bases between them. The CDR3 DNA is TGTGCCAGCAGTGTAGGACAGACAGACACTGAAGCTTTCTTT. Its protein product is CASSVGQTDTEAFF.

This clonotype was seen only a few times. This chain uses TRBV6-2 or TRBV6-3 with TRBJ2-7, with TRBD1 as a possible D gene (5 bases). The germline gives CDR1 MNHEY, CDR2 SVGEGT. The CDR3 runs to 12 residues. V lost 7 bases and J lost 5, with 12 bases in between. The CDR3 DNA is TGTGCCAGCAAGCAGGGAATCCACGAGCAGTACTTC. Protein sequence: CASKQGIHEQYF.

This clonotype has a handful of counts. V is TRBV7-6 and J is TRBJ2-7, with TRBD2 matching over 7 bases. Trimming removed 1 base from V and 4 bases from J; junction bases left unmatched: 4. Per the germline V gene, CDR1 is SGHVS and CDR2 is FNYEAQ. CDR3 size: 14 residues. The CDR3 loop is CASSLEASGYEQYF. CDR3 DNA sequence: TGTGCCAGCAGCTTAGAGGCTAGCGGATACGAGCAGTACTTC.

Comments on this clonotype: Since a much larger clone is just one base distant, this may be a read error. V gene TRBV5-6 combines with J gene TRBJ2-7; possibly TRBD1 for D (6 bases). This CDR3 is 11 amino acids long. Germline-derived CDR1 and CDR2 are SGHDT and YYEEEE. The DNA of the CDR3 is TGTGCCAGCAGTGCTGGGGGCGAGCAGGACTTC. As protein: CASSAGGEQDF. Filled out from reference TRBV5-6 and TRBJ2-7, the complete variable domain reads DAGVTQSPTHLIKTRGQQVTLRCSPKSGHDTVSWYQQALGQGPQFIFQYYEEEERQRGNFPDRFSGHQFPNYSSELNVNALLLGDSALYLCASSAGGEQDFGPGTRLTVT.

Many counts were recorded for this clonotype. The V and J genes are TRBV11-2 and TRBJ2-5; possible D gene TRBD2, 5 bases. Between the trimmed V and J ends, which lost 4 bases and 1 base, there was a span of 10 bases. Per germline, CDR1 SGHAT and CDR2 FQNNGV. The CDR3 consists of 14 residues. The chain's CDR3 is CASSSGWGQETQYF. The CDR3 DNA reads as TGTGCCAGCAGCTCGGGATGGGGCCAAGAGACCCAGTACTTC. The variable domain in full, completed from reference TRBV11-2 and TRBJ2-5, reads EAGVAQSPRYKIIEKRQSVAFWCNPISGHATLYWYQQILGQGPKLLIQFQNNGVVDDSQLPKDRFSAERLKGVDSTLKIQPAKLEDSAVYLCASSSGWGQETQYFGPGTRLLVL.

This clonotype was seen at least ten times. CDR3 protein: CASSAGYGSSYEQYF. The CDR3 DNA reads as TGTGCCAGCAGCGCAGGGTATGGGAGCTCCTACGAGCAGTACTTC. The rearrangement links TRBV7-8 to TRBJ2-7; the D gene could be TRBD1 or TRBD2 (5 bases each). The V end was cut by 5 bases, the J end by 0 bases, with 14 bases between. The CDR3 is made up of 15 amino acids. Germline loops: CDR1 SGHVS, CDR2 FQNEAQ.

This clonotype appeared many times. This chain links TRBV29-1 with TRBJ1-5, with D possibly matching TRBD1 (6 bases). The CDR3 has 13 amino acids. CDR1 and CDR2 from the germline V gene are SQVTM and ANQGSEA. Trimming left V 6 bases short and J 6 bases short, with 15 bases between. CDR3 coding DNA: TGCAGCGTAGGAGGGGGGGGCAGTCAGCCCCAGCATTTT. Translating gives CSVGGGGSQPQHF.